This T cell receptor beta chain emerged from a study of blood T cell repertoires in COVID-19. Profiled with immunoSEQ multiplex PCR; TCRdb holds only in-frame clones, not every one. The sample lists around 260,000 clones, approximately 91% seen once, with approximately 0.7% in the top ten. Germline V CDR1 and CDR2: SGHTA, FQGNSA. J lost 5 bases, V lost 0 bases, and 1 base had no gene match. This CDR3 comprises 14 residues. The sample taken for sequencing was peripheral blood. The chain employs TRBV7-2 and TRBJ2-1; 7 nucleotides agree with TRBD1. The receptor's source is a human donor in a cohort sampled during active COVID-19. This CDR3 reads CASSLAGQNNEQFF. Written as DNA, the CDR3 is TGTGCCAGCAGCTTAGCGGGACAGAACAATGAGCAGTTCTTC.